What follows are 13 T cell receptor beta chains derived from one specimen sequenced in a study of T cells in Graves' hyperthyroidism and ophthalmopathy. Amplified TCR beta CDR3 regions came from RNA transcripts. HTBI primers drove first-round RT-PCR of the TCR CDR3. TCRdb itself ran the multiplex PCR reads through MiXCR, one entry per CDR3 protein. The sample yields fewer than 900,000 distinct CDR3 sequences, 16% seen once. Sequenced input: blood. These receptors were taken from a man in his late teens or twenties with Graves' hyperthyroidism.

The V call is TRBV10-3, the J call TRBJ2-1; 10 nucleotides align to TRBD2. V trimming: 0 bases; J trimming: 6 bases; junction bases outside the gene matches: 5. The CDR3 extends over 16 amino acids. Germline V lookup: CDR1 ENHRY, CDR2 SYGVKD. CDR3 bases: TGTGCCATCAGTGAGTCAAGCGGGAGGGCCGCCAATGAGCAGTTCTTC. It codes for CAISESSGRAANEQFF.

This clonotype came up a few times. The CDR3 is CASGGVGQDLSGANVLTF. The CDR3 region has the DNA TGTGCCAGCGGGGGCGTTGGACAGGATCTGTCTGGGGCCAACGTCCTGACTTTC. The chain links TRBV11-2 to TRBJ2-6; 7 bases line up with TRBD1. The CDR3 loop spans 18 amino acids. Germline V gene sequence: CDR1 SGHAT, CDR2 FQNNGV. With V trimmed by 8 bases and J by 1 base, 14 bases remained unmatched.

The chain joins TRBV20-1 to TRBJ2-4, with D hard to call. V was cut by 0 bases and J by 5 bases, with 8 bases left in between. The CDR3 has 13 residues. Looked up from germline, CDR1 is DFQATT and CDR2 is SNEGSKA (reference sequence). CDR3 nucleotides: TGCAGTGCTAGAGAGGGTGGGGAAAACATTCAGTACTTC. Translation gives CSAREGGENIQYF.

This clonotype was seen only a few times. The genes are TRBV20-1 and TRBJ2-3; D is undetermined. Germline lookup yields CDR1 DFQATT and CDR2 SNEGSKA (reference sequence). V gave up 3 bases and J gave up 4 bases, with 8 bases separating them. The CDR3 has 12 amino acids. The CDR3 DNA is TGCAGTGCTAGTCTGGGCGCAGATACGCAGTATTTT. Its translation: CSASLGADTQYF.

CDR3 DNA sequence: TGCAGCGTGGGGGACAGCCCTAACTATGGCTACACCTTC. This translates into CSVGDSPNYGYTF. V and J are TRBV29-1 and TRBJ1-2, with TRBD1 identical over 7 bases. Unmatched junction bases numbered 4, after V lost 6 bases and J lost 0 bases. This CDR3 contains 13 residues. CDR1 is SQVTM, CDR2 ANQGSEA, per germline.

This clonotype has at least ten counts. The chain employs TRBV20-1 and TRBJ2-3, with D uncertain. Per the germline V gene, CDR1 is DFQATT and CDR2 is SNEGSKA (reference sequence). Trimming removed 4 bases from V and 5 bases from J, with 7 bases in between. This CDR3 comprises 11 residues. CDR3 loop: CSANKKDTQYF. In DNA, the CDR3 is TGCAGTGCTAATAAGAAAGATACGCAGTATTTT.

The CDR3 DNA reads TGCGCCAGCAGCTCCTTAGCGGGAGGGAAGAGCTACTACGAGCAGTACTTC. Residues: CASSSLAGGKSYYEQYF. This chain joins TRBV5-1 and TRBJ2-7; 11 bases line up with TRBD2. Germline CDR1 is SGHRS and CDR2 is YFSETQ. The CDR3 runs 17 residues. V lost 3 bases, J lost 3 bases, and 11 bases stayed unmatched. The full variable domain, in which reference TRBV5-1 and TRBJ2-7 provide the parts outside the CDR3, is KAGVTQTPRYLIKTRGQQVTLSCSPISGHRSVSWYQQTPGQGLQFLFEYFSETQRNKGNFPGRFSGRQFSNSRSEMNVSTLELGDSALYLCASSSLAGGKSYYEQYFGPGTRLTVT.

This clonotype was counted ten times or more. The gene calls are TRBV2 and TRBJ2-7, with D perhaps being TRBD1 or TRBD2 (6 bases each). Germline V CDR1 and CDR2: SNHLY, FYNNEI. CDR3 length equals 16 residues. The V end was cut by 5 bases, the J end by 0 bases, with 17 bases between. DNA for the CDR3: TGTGCCAGCAGTAAAGAGGGGGACTTGAGCTCCTACGAGCAGTACTTC. This encodes CASSKEGDLSSYEQYF.

This clonotype was observed once. This sequence joins TRBV29-1 and TRBJ2-1; D is possibly TRBD1 (6 bases). CDR1 and CDR2 from the germline V gene are SQVTM and ANQGSEA. The V end lost 0 bases, the J end lost 6 bases, and 12 bases lay between the germline ends. This CDR3 is 14 amino acids long. The CDR3 DNA reads as TGCAGCGTTGAAGATCTTACCAGGGGCAATGAGCAGTTCTTC. It is translated as CSVEDLTRGNEQFF.

The chain is built from TRBV15 and TRBJ1-1; 7 positions match TRBD1. The CDR3 contains 16 residues. Per the germline V gene, CDR1 is LNHNV and CDR2 is YYDKDF (reference sequence). V lost 0 bases to trimming and J lost 5 bases; unmatched junction nucleotides: 9. CDR3 sequence: CATSRDPTGLGTEAFF. DNA of the CDR3: TGTGCCACCAGCAGAGACCCGACAGGGCTAGGGACTGAAGCTTTCTTT.

The chain joins TRBV5-1 to TRBJ2-7; TRBD2 matches at 14 bases. This CDR3 spans 17 amino acids. V lost 2 bases and J lost 4; bases outside the gene matches: 8. CDR1 is SGHRS and CDR2 is YFSETQ in the germline V gene. CDR3 DNA: TGCGCCAGCAGCTTCTTCCCTGGGACTAGCGGGAGTTACGAGCAGTACTTC. It specifies CASSFFPGTSGSYEQYF. Using reference TRBV5-1 and TRBJ2-7 for the parts outside the CDR3, the full variable domain is KAGVTQTPRYLIKTRGQQVTLSCSPISGHRSVSWYQQTPGQGLQFLFEYFSETQRNKGNFPGRFSGRQFSNSRSEMNVSTLELGDSALYLCASSFFPGTSGSYEQYFGPGTRLTVT.

There are a few counts of this clonotype. V is TRBV2 and J is TRBJ2-1; D is undetermined. The CDR3 has 15 amino acids. Germline values: CDR1 SNHLY, CDR2 FYNNEI. V lost 2 bases, J lost 4 bases, and 12 bases lay in between. The CDR3 DNA reads TGTGCCAGCAGTGAACGCCGCTCCCTATACAATGAGCAGTTCTTC. This translates into CASSERRSLYNEQFF.

This clonotype was observed many times. The chain links TRBV11-2 to TRBJ2-1; either TRBD1 or TRBD2 may fit D (5 bases each). V was trimmed by 5 bases and J by 4 bases, leaving 18 bases between them. The germline gives CDR1 SGHAT, CDR2 FQNNGV. The CDR3 spans 16 residues. Written as DNA, the CDR3 is TGTGCCAGCAGCCGAACCGGGATCACAGGTTACAATGAGCAGTTCTTC. Its protein is CASSRTGITGYNEQFF.